This T cell receptor (beta chain) was found in a study of blood T cell repertoires in COVID-19 (dated by TCRdb to between 2020 and 2021). With respect to the entire study: Samples from collaborators originated in the United States, Italy and Spain and spanned both the acute and convalescent phases of COVID-19. The prospective study material was composed of cDNA or gDNA derived from T cells, B-cell-depleted T cells, or PBMCs. The dataset comprised deeply sampled blood TCRbeta repertoires from subjects exposed to, actively infected with, or recovered from COVID-19. The repertoires were made available in a free public database intended to serve as a resource for research on the immune response to SARS-CoV-2. The samples were drawn from the first 160 participants of the ongoing ImmuneRACE study and from 1,254 subjects provided by 6 global collaborators. A de-identified subject ID, COVID-19 status, age in years and sex were almost always included in the sample metadata. Where available, HLA class I and class II types were obtained from metadata supplied by the sample provider rather than from assay-based typing. Broader findings and caveats from the paper: How much clinical and demographic metadata was included differed by source and by participant, and the metadata was provided uncurated.

TCRbeta CDR3 regions were amplified from genomic DNA by means of the immunoSEQ Assay, a bias-controlled multiplex PCR. The published analysis was carried out like this. Within the assay, amplification of reference gene primers was used to estimate how many nucleated cells each sample contained. Sequence reads were collapsed and filtered to measure the absolute abundance of every unique TCRbeta CDR3 rearrangement. For each sample, productive Simpson clonality was calculated by taking the square root of Simpson's diversity index across productive rearrangements. Imported from immuneACCESS, the table was reduced by TCRdb to in-frame sequences with V and J called. These copies leave out some clones; in studies compared against another copy, an unresolved V gene accounts for under half, and the cause of the remainder is not known. That table gives V, J and clone size, and the DNA gave D and trimming. The sample data list roughly 90,000 clones, and 80% of these were observed just once. The ten largest clones represent 10% to 13% of the sample.

Whole blood was collected in K2EDTA tubes by collaborating institutions according to the institutions' own protocols. Collaborator samples were shipped for TCRbeta analysis as frozen whole blood, isolated PBMCs, or DNA extracted from either sample type. Including cysteine and phenylalanine, the CDR3 has 14 amino acids. CDR3 DNA is the only sequence kept; it has 42 bases, read in frame from the first base. V is cut by 1 base and J by 3 bases, and the space between the germline ends is 7 bases. Taken from the germline V gene (reference sequence), the CDR1 and CDR2 loops are LGHDT and YNNKEL. This clone appeared a few times. The target of this receptor is not known. Base qualities are not provided; no much larger clone lies one nucleotide away.

This receptor was obtained from a woman aged 70 to 79 with acute or convalescent COVID-19. Sequenced material: peripheral blood. The V and J genes are TRBV3-1 (or the pseudogene TRBV3-2) and TRBJ2-1; the best D guess is TRBD1, with 6 bases matching. The CDR3 protein sequence reads: CASSQVTGYNEQFF. At the DNA level, the sequence is TGTGCCAGCAGCCAAGTGACAGGCTACAATGAGCAGTTCTTC.